These 3 T cell receptor beta chains came from one sample sequenced in a study of blood T cell repertoires in COVID-19 (dated by TCRdb to 2020 to 2021). Libraries came from the immunoSEQ multiplex PCR assay. The clones in this table, taken by TCRdb from immuneACCESS, are in-frame only. Not every clone is retained; where verified, under half of the shortfall comes from an unresolved V gene, and the cause of the rest is unknown. In all, the sample holds around 270,000 clones, and less than 90% of those were seen once. 4% to 5% of the sample is taken by the ten largest. The sequenced material came from peripheral blood. These receptors were collected from a man aged 55-75 years with acute or convalescent COVID-19.

The chain carries TRBV2 and TRBJ1-1; D is unclear. CDR1 is SNHLY, CDR2 FYNNEI, per germline. The CDR3 has 13 residues. V was cut by 9 bases and J by 11 bases, with 22 bases left in between. As DNA, the CDR3 is TGTGCCAGTTCGGGAAGCACGCCAGCTTGGGCTTTCTTT. Translating it yields CASSGSTPAWAFF.

The chain uses TRBV9 and TRBJ1-1; D is unclear. Germline lookup yields CDR1 SGDLS and CDR2 YYNGEE. V was shortened by 3 bases and J by 0 bases, with 6 bases between the two germline ends. The CDR3 is 13 residues long. The CDR3 nucleotides read TGTGCCAGCAGCGGCGTTATGAACACTGAAGCTTTCTTT. Amino acids: CASSGVMNTEAFF.

The chain is built from TRBV19 and TRBJ2-2; D not certain. Trimming removed 5 bases at V and 5 bases at J, with 15 bases between. CDR1 is LNHDA, CDR2 SQIVND, per germline (reference sequence). This CDR3 comprises 15 residues. The CDR3 spells CASSARNSPTGELFF. Here the CDR3 DNA reads TGTGCCAGTAGTGCACGAAACAGCCCTACCGGGGAGCTGTTTTTT.